The following is a TCR beta chain sequence with its context. Germline V gene lookup returns CDR1 MDHEN and CDR2 SYDVKM. Between the trimmed V and J ends, which lost 5 bases and 2 bases, there was a span of 12 bases. The CDR3 consists of 14 residues. Data came from immunoSEQ multiplex PCR; TCRdb stores just in-frame clones and leaves some out. The data show about 110,000 clones, with roughly nine tenths seen just once and 4.9% held by the top ten. This sample stems from a study of blood T cell repertoires in COVID-19. The overall study: Sources were T cells, B-cell-depleted T cells, or PBMCs; the material itself was cDNA or gDNA.

Sequenced sample: peripheral blood. The chain carries TRBV28 and TRBJ1-2; perhaps TRBD1 as D (6 bases). The sequence was collected from a man between 40 and 49 years old with active or convalescent COVID-19. Here the CDR3 DNA reads TGTGCCAGCAGTAAATCAACAGGGAACTATGGCTACACCTTC. Amino acid sequence: CASSKSTGNYGYTF.